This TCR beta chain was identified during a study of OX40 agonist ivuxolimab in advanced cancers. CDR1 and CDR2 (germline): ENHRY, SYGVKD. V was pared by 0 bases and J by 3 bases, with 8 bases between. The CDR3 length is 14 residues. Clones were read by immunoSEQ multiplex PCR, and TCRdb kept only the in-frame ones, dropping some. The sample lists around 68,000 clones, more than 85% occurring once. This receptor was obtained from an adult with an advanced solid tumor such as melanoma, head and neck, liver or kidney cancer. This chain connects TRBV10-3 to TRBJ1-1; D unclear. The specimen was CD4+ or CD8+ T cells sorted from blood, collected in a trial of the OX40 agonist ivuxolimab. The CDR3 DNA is TGTGCCATCAGTGAGTCCCCAGCAGACACTGAAGCTTTCTTT. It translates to CAISESPADTEAFF.